The clone carrying this TCR beta chain occurred many times. The antigen is unknown. Trimming left V 4 bases short and J 8 bases short, with 18 bases between. Germline CDR1 is SGHDT and CDR2 is YYEEEE. This CDR3 spans 14 amino acids. Investigators built TCR beta libraries using UMI-labeled 5' RACE. TCRdb reprocessed the 5' RACE reads via MiXCR and lists one record per CDR3 protein. The table lists thousands of distinct CDR3 sequences, about 3.9% of them singletons. These data belong to a study of human CD8 memory T cell subsets. Study results and limitations: Estimation by Chao1 suggested that stem-like memory T cells had more diversity than did precursor exhausted T cells.

The PBMC were obtained by density gradient separation from buffy coats of healthy donors. The J gene is TRBJ1-2, the V gene TRBV5-6; TRBD1 is a possible D gene (5 bases). The source material was CD8+ T cells from PBMCs. This clonotype was sampled from a human donor in good health. CDR3 DNA sequence: TGTGCCAGCAGCGGAGGGACCTCGGCGGGAGGCTACACCTTC. This encodes CASSGGTSAGGYTF.